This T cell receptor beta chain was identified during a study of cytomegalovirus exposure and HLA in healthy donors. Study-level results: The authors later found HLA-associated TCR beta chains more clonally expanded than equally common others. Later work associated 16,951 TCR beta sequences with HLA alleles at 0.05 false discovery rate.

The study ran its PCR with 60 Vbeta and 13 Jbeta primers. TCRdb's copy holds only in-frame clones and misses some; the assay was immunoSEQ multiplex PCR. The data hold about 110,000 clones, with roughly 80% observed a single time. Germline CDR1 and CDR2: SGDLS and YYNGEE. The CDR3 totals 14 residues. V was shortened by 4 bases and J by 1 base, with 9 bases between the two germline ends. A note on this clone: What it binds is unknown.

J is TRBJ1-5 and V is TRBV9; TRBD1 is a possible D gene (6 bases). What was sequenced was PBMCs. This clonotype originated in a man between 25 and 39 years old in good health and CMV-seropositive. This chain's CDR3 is CASSKGGSNQPQHF. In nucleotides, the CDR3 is TGTGCCAGCAGCAAGGGGGGGAGCAATCAGCCCCAGCATTTT.